The 12 T cell receptor beta chains below come from one sample, sequenced in a study of patients and donors after allogeneic stem cell transplantation. TCRdb redid the calling of the RT-PCR reads with MiXCR, one entry per CDR3 protein. This table has 15,000 to 20,000 distinct CDR3 sequences, roughly 5% appearing once. Sequenced material: blood, either unsorted or a sorted T cell fraction (not recorded which). The receptors stem from a human donor who was either an allogeneic HSCT recipient or a stem cell or donor lymphocyte infusion donor (not recorded which). It is not recorded whose cells these are; they may come from a transplant donor.

In nucleotides, the CDR3 is TGTGCCAGCAGGCCAATCTCCGCGGGGGGTCAAGAGACCCAGTACTTC. It encodes CASRPISAGGQETQYF. The chain uses TRBV6-1 and TRBJ2-5; 8 nucleotides match TRBD2. V gave up 6 bases and J gave up 2 bases; unmatched junction bases: 11. The CDR3 spans 16 residues. CDR1 MNHNS and CDR2 SASEGT come from the germline V gene.

This chain connects TRBV9 to TRBJ2-2; TRBD1 is a possible D gene (6 bases). This CDR3 has 15 amino acids. The germline gives CDR1 SGDLS, CDR2 YYNGEE. V lost 4 bases and J 0 bases, leaving 10 bases between the germline ends. In DNA form, the CDR3 reads TGTGCCAGCAGCCCGGGACACCCGAACACCGGGGAGCTGTTTTTT. Residues: CASSPGHPNTGELFF.

This clonotype came up many times. The genes are TRBV20-1 and TRBJ2-3, with 7 bases fitting TRBD2. V trimming: 3 bases; J trimming: 5 bases; junction bases outside the gene matches: 11. The CDR3 length is 15 residues. Germline loops: CDR1 DFQATT, CDR2 SNEGSKA (reference sequence). This CDR3 reads CSASRGRAVGDTQYF. CDR3 sequence (DNA): TGCAGTGCTAGTCGAGGGAGGGCCGTTGGAGATACGCAGTATTTT.

This clonotype appeared many times. The J gene is TRBJ1-5, the V gene TRBV12-3 or TRBV12-4, with D unresolved. The CDR3 has 13 residues. V was clipped by 1 base and J by 0 bases, with 1 base between them. The CDR3 reads CASSLGSNQPQHF. The CDR3 bases are TGTGCCAGCAGTTTAGGTAGCAATCAGCCCCAGCATTTT.

This clonotype was observed at least ten times. The J gene is TRBJ1-1, the V gene TRBV29-1; D perhaps matches TRBD1 (5 bases). The length of the CDR3 is 13 residues. Trimming removed 7 bases at V and 7 bases at J, with 19 bases between. Per the germline V gene, CDR1 is SQVTM and CDR2 is ANQGSEA. CDR3 DNA sequence: TGCAGCGCTCACCTTGGGGGGACCTTTGAAGCTTTCTTT. This gives the protein CSAHLGGTFEAFF.

In its sample, this clonotype was seen many times. J is TRBJ2-1 and V is TRBV5-1, with 7 bases matching TRBD1. V dropped 3 bases and J dropped 5; count of bases not matched to a gene: 5. Germline V gene sequence: CDR1 SGHRS, CDR2 YFSETQ. This CDR3 has 14 amino acids. The DNA for the CDR3 is TGCGCCAGCAGCTCGGACAGGTTAAACAATGAGCAGTTCTTC. Its protein is CASSSDRLNNEQFF.

This clonotype has only a few counts. This chain links TRBV7-1 with TRBJ2-5; TRBD2 aligns across 12 bases. TRBV7-1 is flagged as an ORF with uncertain function. The CDR3 has 22 residues. V was clipped by 3 bases and J by 0 bases; unmatched bases: 20. CDR3 loop: CASSSTGGGLAGLIGHQETQYF. CDR3 nucleotides: TGTGCCAGCAGCTCGACAGGGGGAGGACTAGCGGGATTGATTGGCCACCAAGAGACCCAGTACTTC.

This clonotype occurred many times. The chain uses TRBV18 and TRBJ1-1, with a tentative D call TRBD1 (6 bases). CDR1 is KGHSH and CDR2 is LQKENI in the germline V gene. V lost 7 bases, J lost 0 bases, and 12 bases lay in between. This CDR3 is built from 14 residues. The CDR3, as DNA: TGTGCCAGCTTGGACAGAGTTATGAACACTGAAGCTTTCTTT. Protein sequence: CASLDRVMNTEAFF.

This clonotype was detected ten times or more. This chain links TRBV27 with TRBJ2-4; D is ambiguous. The germline CDR1 and CDR2 sequences are MNHEY and SMNVEV (reference sequence). The V end was cut by 8 bases, the J end by 0 bases, with 11 bases between. The CDR3 spans 14 residues. The CDR3 here is CASGKDLAKNIQYF. The CDR3 DNA reads TGTGCCAGCGGAAAAGACCTAGCCAAAAACATTCAGTACTTC.

In this sample, this clonotype is medium-sized. This chain joins TRBV7-8 and TRBJ2-2; no clear D gene. This CDR3 region has 10 residues. The germline CDR1 and CDR2 sequences are SGHVS and FQNEAQ. The CDR3 reads CGIGTGELFF. The CDR3 DNA follows: TGTGGAATTGGTACCGGGGAGCTGTTTTTT.

In its sample, this clonotype was seen many times. This sequence joins TRBV10-3 and TRBJ1-2; 11 bases align to TRBD1. With 7 bases clipped from V and 7 bases from J, the junction kept 11 bases outside the gene matches. The CDR3 sequence is 15 residues long. Per germline, CDR1 ENHRY and CDR2 SYGVKD. DNA for the CDR3: TGTGCCATCAAGCGGACAGGGGGCGCGGCGGGTGGCTACACCTTC. This encodes CAIKRTGGAAGGYTF.

This clonotype came up many times. The chain carries TRBV9 and TRBJ2-3, with D perhaps TRBD1 or TRBD2 (5 bases each). Per germline, CDR1 SGDLS and CDR2 YYNGEE. The ends were cut back, 2 bases at V and 2 bases at J, with 12 bases in the middle. The CDR3 contains 15 residues. The CDR3 sequence: CASSVSGTLTDTQYF. The CDR3, as DNA: TGTGCCAGCAGCGTTTCCGGGACCCTCACAGATACGCAGTATTTT. The full variable domain, completed using reference TRBV9 and TRBJ2-3, is DSGVTQTPKHLITATGQRVTLRCSPRSGDLSVYWYQQSLDQGLQFLIQYYNGEERAKGNILERFSAQQFPDLHSELNLSSLELGDSALYFCASSVSGTLTDTQYFGPGTRLTVL.